A selection of T cell receptor beta chains follows, all from one sample in a study of blood T cell repertoires in COVID-19. This table comes from immunoSEQ multiplex PCR, and its TCRdb copy is limited to in-frame clones, with some not included. The data show tens of thousands of clones, approximately 86% seen once. The source material was PBMCs or T cells enriched from blood (not recorded which). The receptors originated from a woman between 50 and 59 years old who had recovered from COVID-19. Each CDR3 is given with its conserved first and last residue. A D gene is named only where the DNA matches it firmly. Clone size is given for some rows only: seen once, a few or many times, or a class if the clone is expanded.

. TRBD2 TRBJ2-7 TRBV7-6 CASSPVGREVAYEQYF TGTGCCAGCAGCCCCGTAGGGCGGGAGGTTGCCTACGAGCAGTACTTC
. . TRBJ2-5 TRBV7-7 CASSLVEGGDVETQYF TGTGCCAGCAGCTTAGTGGAAGGCGGGGACGTAGAGACCCAGTACTTC
. TRBD2 TRBJ2-3 TRBV7-9 CASSLASLAGGATQYF TGTGCCAGCAGCTTAGCGTCGCTAGCGGGAGGTGCTACGCAGTATTTT
. . TRBJ1-3 TRBV6-2/TRBV6-3 CASSRLPSSSGNTIYF TGTGCCAGCAGCCGATTACCATCCAGCTCTGGAAACACCATATATTTT
. . TRBJ1-1 TRBV12-3/TRBV12-4 CASRGRPGTEAFF TGTGCCAGCAGAGGCCGGCCGGGGACTGAAGCTTTCTTT
. TRBD1 TRBJ1-2 TRBV7-2 CASSTRQGGGYTF TGTGCCAGCAGCACCCGACAGGGGGGCGGCTACACCTTC
. . TRBJ1-1 TRBV12-3/TRBV12-4 CASGEEGNTEAFF TGTGCCAGCGGAGAGGAGGGGAACACTGAAGCTTTCTTT
. . TRBJ2-7 TRBV11-3 CASSLEAGSSYEQYF TGTGCCAGCAGCTTAGAAGCCGGGAGCTCCTACGAGCAGTACTTC
. TRBD1 TRBJ1-4 TRBV5-1 CASSSGTGVGNEKLFF TGCGCCAGCAGCTCCGGGACAGGAGTGGGTAATGAAAAACTGTTTTTT
. . TRBJ2-2 TRBV1 CTSSQDRGLQPTGELFF TGCACCAGCAGCCAAGATCGAGGGCTACAACCCACCGGGGAGCTGTTTTTT
once TRBD2 TRBJ2-7 TRBV6-5 CASRNTLSGSEEQYF TGTGCCAGCAGAAACACTCTTAGCGGGAGTGAGGAGCAGTACTTC
. . TRBJ1-5 TRBV6-2/TRBV6-3 CASSYSPYRVGQPQHF TGTGCCAGCAGTTACTCTCCCTACCGAGTCGGTCAGCCCCAGCATTTT
. . TRBJ2-7 TRBV7-9 CASLDQGLAEQYF TGTGCCAGCCTGGATCAGGGATTGGCCGAGCAGTACTTC
. TRBD1 TRBJ2-7 TRBV7-3 CASSLIGTGGSYEQYF TGTGCCAGCAGCTTAATAGGGACAGGGGGCTCCTACGAGCAGTACTTC
. . TRBJ1-2 TRBV6-5 CASRSPRGRGYTF TGTGCCAGCAGATCACCACGGGGGAGAGGCTACACCTTC
. . TRBJ1-4 TRBV13 CASRPAPATNEKLFF TGTGCCAGCAGACCTGCTCCGGCAACTAATGAAAAACTGTTTTTT
. . TRBJ2-2 TRBV19 CASSIDRGTGHTGELFF TGTGCCAGTAGTATAGATCGAGGGACTGGCCACACCGGGGAGCTGTTTTTT
. . TRBJ1-4 TRBV4-3 CASSQDRGAMEKLFF TGCGCCAGCAGCCAAGATCGGGGGGCAATGGAAAAACTGTTTTTT
. TRBD2 TRBJ2-3 TRBV3-1/TRBV3-2 CASSPSFSGGNVDTQYF TGTGCCAGCAGCCCCTCTTTTAGCGGGGGGAACGTCGATACGCAGTATTTT
. TRBD1 TRBJ1-2 TRBV19 CASSIRDRGFMNGYTF TGTGCCAGTAGTATCCGGGACAGGGGCTTCATGAATGGCTACACCTTC
once . TRBJ2-3 TRBV4-2 CASSQAGSGEATDTQYF TGTGCCAGCAGCCAAGCGGGATCAGGGGAAGCGACAGATACGCAGTATTTT
. TRBD1 TRBJ1-1 TRBV19 CASRGQVKMNTEAFF TGTGCCAGTAGGGGACAGGTTAAGATGAACACTGAAGCTTTCTTT
few . TRBJ1-1 TRBV4-1 CASSPGGFRNTEAFF TGCGCCAGCAGCCCGGGGGGTTTCAGAAACACTGAAGCTTTCTTT
. TRBD1 TRBJ2-1 TRBV4-3 CASSRDSATYNEQFF TGCGCCAGCAGCCGGGACAGTGCGACCTACAATGAGCAGTTCTTC
. TRBD2 TRBJ2-7 TRBV7-2 CASSSTLAGSWYEQYF TGTGCCAGCAGCTCTACATTAGCGGGTTCATGGTACGAGCAGTACTTC
. . TRBJ2-1 TRBV10-2 CASSEQGSYNEQFF TGCGCCAGCAGTGAGCAGGGCTCCTACAATGAGCAGTTCTTC
. TRBD1 TRBJ1-2 TRBV6-5 CASRQTGVGGYTF TGTGCCAGCCGACAGACAGGGGTTGGTGGCTACACCTTC
. TRBD2 TRBJ2-7 TRBV2 CASRPGLGDNEQYF TGTGCCAGCAGGCCGGGACTAGGGGACAACGAGCAGTACTTC
. . TRBJ2-5 TRBV28 CASSLRARGLQETQYF TGTGCCAGCAGTCTACGCGCCAGGGGCCTCCAAGAGACCCAGTACTTC
. TRBD1 TRBJ1-1 TRBV29-1 CSAPPSAGGSNTEAFF TGCAGCGCCCCTCCGTCGGCAGGGGGCTCGAACACTGAAGCTTTCTTT
. . TRBJ2-1 TRBV2 CATRRTASYNEQFF TGTGCCACCAGGCGGACAGCGTCCTACAATGAGCAGTTCTTC
. . TRBJ2-7 TRBV2 CASSTQRLGSYEQYF TGTGCCAGCAGTACGCAAAGACTAGGCTCCTACGAGCAGTACTTC
. . TRBJ2-7 TRBV29-1 CSVHIYNSYEQYF TGCAGCGTTCACATTTACAATTCCTACGAGCAGTACTTC
. . TRBJ2-7 TRBV5-1 CASSFQGQGEQYF TGCGCCAGCAGCTTCCAGGGGCAAGGGGAGCAGTACTTC